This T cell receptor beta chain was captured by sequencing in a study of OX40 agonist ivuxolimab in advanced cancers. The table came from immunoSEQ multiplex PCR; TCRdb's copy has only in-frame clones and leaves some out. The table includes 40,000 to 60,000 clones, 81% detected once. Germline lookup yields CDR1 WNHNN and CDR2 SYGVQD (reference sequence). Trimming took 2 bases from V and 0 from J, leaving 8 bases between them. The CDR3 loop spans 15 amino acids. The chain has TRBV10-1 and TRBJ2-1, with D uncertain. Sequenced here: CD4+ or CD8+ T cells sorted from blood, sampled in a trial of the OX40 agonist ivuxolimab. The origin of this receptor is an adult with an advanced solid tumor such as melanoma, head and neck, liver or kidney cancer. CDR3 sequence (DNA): TGCGCCAGCAGTGAGAGGCAGAACTCCTACAATGAGCAGTTCTTC. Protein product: CASSERQNSYNEQFF.